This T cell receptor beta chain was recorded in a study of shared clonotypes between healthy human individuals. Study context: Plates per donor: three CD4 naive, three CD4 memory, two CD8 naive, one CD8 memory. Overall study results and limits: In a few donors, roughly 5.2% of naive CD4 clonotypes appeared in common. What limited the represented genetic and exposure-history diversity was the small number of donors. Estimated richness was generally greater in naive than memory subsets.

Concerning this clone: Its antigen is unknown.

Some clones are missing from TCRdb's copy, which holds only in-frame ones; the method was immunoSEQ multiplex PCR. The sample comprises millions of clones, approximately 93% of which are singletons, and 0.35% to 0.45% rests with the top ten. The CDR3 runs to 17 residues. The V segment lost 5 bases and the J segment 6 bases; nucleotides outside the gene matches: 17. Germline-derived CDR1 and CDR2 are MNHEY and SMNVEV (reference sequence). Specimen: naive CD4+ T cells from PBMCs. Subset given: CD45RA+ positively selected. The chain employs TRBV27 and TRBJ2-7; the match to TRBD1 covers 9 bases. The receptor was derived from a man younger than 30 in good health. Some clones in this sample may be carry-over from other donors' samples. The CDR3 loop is CASSAPGRTGAFLEQYF. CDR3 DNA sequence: TGTGCCAGCAGTGCACCGGGACGGACAGGGGCCTTCCTCGAGCAGTACTTC.